These 23 T cell receptor beta chains were all obtained from the same sample, sequenced in a study of post-analysis software for immune sequencing data. Study conclusions and caveats: About 5 TRBV segments appeared more often in patients than in controls, and TRBV5-6, TRBV5-1 and TRBV20-1 were among these.

These TCRs are of unknown antigen specificity. Unique molecular identifiers were present in the TCR beta cDNA libraries. TCRdb re-analysed the PCR reads in MiXCR, keeping a single row per CDR3 protein. The data hold fewer than 850,000 distinct CDR3 sequences, with around 27% observed a single time. Sequencing was carried out using blood. These receptors were obtained from a girl aged 10 to 17 with multiple sclerosis.

V gene TRBV12-3 or TRBV12-4 combines with J gene TRBJ2-2; TRBD1 agrees at 7 bases. V was pared by 4 bases and J by 5 bases, with 10 bases of the junction left unmatched. This CDR3 spans 16 amino acids. The CDR3 protein is CASSSTGPLGTGELFF. The CDR3 DNA follows: TGTGCCAGCAGTTCGACAGGGCCCCTCGGGACCGGGGAGCTGTTTTTT.

The chain combines TRBV20-1 with TRBJ2-3; D may be TRBD2 (6 bases). Per the germline V gene, CDR1 is DFQATT and CDR2 is SNEGSKA (reference sequence). The CDR3 extends over 14 amino acids. The V end lost 8 bases, the J end lost 4 bases, and 19 bases lay between the germline ends. CDR3 in amino acids: CSSPGLTGADTQYF. The CDR3 region has the DNA TGCAGTTCCCCGGGACTGACGGGTGCAGATACGCAGTATTTT.

V usage is TRBV7-2 and J usage is TRBJ2-1; 12 bases align to TRBD2. Germline CDR1 SGHTA, CDR2 FQGNSA. The CDR3 is made up of 16 amino acids. The V and J ends lost 1 base and 9 bases, in that order; junction bases with no gene match: 7. In DNA, the CDR3 is TGTGCCAGCAGCTTAGGGACTAGCGGGACCGTGGTTGAGCAGTTCTTC. As protein: CASSLGTSGTVVEQFF.

This clonotype was observed a handful of times. The chain combines TRBV5-1 with TRBJ2-1, with D perhaps TRBD1 or TRBD2 (7 bases each). This CDR3 contains 17 residues. V shed 3 bases and J shed 3 bases, with 19 bases lying between them. Germline V gene lookup returns CDR1 SGHRS and CDR2 YFSETQ. CDR3 in amino acids: CASSSGDRAGVYNEQFF. DNA for the CDR3: TGCGCCAGCAGCTCGGGAGACAGGGCGGGGGTCTACAATGAGCAGTTCTTC.

This clonotype was seen a handful of times. This sequence joins TRBV6-5 and TRBJ2-1, with D uncertain. Germline CDR1 and CDR2: MNHEY and SVGAGI. CDR3 length equals 13 residues. The V end was cut by 0 bases, the J end by 10 bases, with 10 bases between. The CDR3 loop is CASSYSLGLEQFF. The CDR3 DNA follows: TGTGCCAGCAGTTACTCGTTAGGTCTAGAGCAGTTCTTC.

In this sample, this clonotype turned up a few times. The chain combines TRBV9 with TRBJ2-3; 7 bases match TRBD1. Germline V gene data show CDR1 as SGDLS and CDR2 as YYNGEE. CDR3 length: 18 amino acids. The trim removed 3 bases at V and 0 bases at J, leaving 13 bases unmatched. In nucleotides, the CDR3 is TGTGCCAGCAGCGCGACAGGGTCAATCTCCTCTAGCACAGATACGCAGTATTTT. It encodes CASSATGSISSSTDTQYF.

The rearrangement links TRBV18 to TRBJ1-5, with a possible D match to TRBD1 (6 bases). This CDR3 has 16 residues. V was clipped by 2 bases and J by 2 bases, with 13 bases between them. Germline V gene lookup returns CDR1 KGHSH and CDR2 LQKENI. CDR3 in amino acids: CASSPTAGGGNQPQHF. In nucleotides, the CDR3 is TGTGCCAGCTCACCAACCGCGGGGGGCGGCAATCAGCCCCAGCATTTT.

This clonotype has only a few counts. The rearrangement joins TRBV15 to TRBJ2-1; possible D gene TRBD2, 5 bases. The germline gives CDR1 LNHNV, CDR2 YYDKDF (reference sequence). V lost 0 bases, J lost 6 bases, and 21 bases lay in between. This CDR3 is 18 amino acids long. CDR3 region: CATSRDRVGLAGLNEQFF. CDR3 nucleotides: TGTGCCACCAGCAGAGATCGGGTGGGTCTAGCCGGGCTCAATGAGCAGTTCTTC.

The rearrangement uses TRBV9 and TRBJ2-1; 10 nucleotides align to TRBD2. Germline loops: CDR1 SGDLS, CDR2 YYNGEE. The CDR3 is made up of 15 amino acids. Trimming took 3 bases from V and 9 from J; bases not matched to a gene: 9. The CDR3 here is CASSESGRACGEQFF. The CDR3 DNA reads as TGTGCCAGCAGCGAAAGCGGGAGGGCCTGCGGTGAGCAGTTCTTC.

The table lists this clonotype with a few counts. V is TRBV27 and J is TRBJ1-1; D is uncertain. This CDR3 has 15 amino acids. The ends were cut back, 0 bases at V and 1 base at J, with 9 bases in the middle. Germline V gives CDR1 MNHEY, CDR2 SMNVEV (reference sequence). CDR3: CASSLSPIANTEAFF. The CDR3 DNA sequence: TGTGCCAGCAGTTTATCTCCTATCGCGAACACTGAAGCTTTCTTT.

This clonotype was seen ten or more times. The chain combines TRBV4-1 with TRBJ2-7; no clear D gene. Trimming left V 1 base short and J 2 bases short, with 15 bases between. The CDR3 consists of 16 residues. The germline V gene has CDR1 MGHRA and CDR2 YSYEKL. This CDR3 reads CASSQGLPAATYEQYF. For the CDR3, the DNA is TGCGCCAGCAGCCAAGGGTTGCCGGCCGCCACCTACGAGCAGTACTTC.

This chain uses TRBV5-6 with TRBJ2-7; 7 bases fit TRBD2. The DNA end is a closer match to TRBJ2-5, so the J assignment may be wrong. Germline V CDR1 and CDR2: SGHDT, YYEEEE. The CDR3 runs to 13 residues. CDR3 region: CASVGGSQETQYF. The CDR3, as DNA: TGTGCCAGCGTCGGGGGGTCCCAAGAGACCCAGTACTTC.

The sample holds a few counts of this clonotype. The chain employs TRBV7-9 and TRBJ2-2; no definite D call. CDR1 is SEHNR, CDR2 FQNEAQ, per germline (reference sequence). V lost 5 bases and J lost 2, with 3 bases in between. There are 12 residues in the CDR3. Written as DNA, the CDR3 is TGTGCCAGCAGCCACAACACCGGGGAGCTGTTTTTT. Translating it yields CASSHNTGELFF.

This chain joins TRBV20-1 and TRBJ2-5; D not resolved. This CDR3 is 15 amino acids long. Trimming took 0 bases from V and 4 from J, leaving 15 bases between them. CDR1 is DFQATT and CDR2 is SNEGSKA in the germline V gene (reference sequence). The CDR3 nucleotides read TGCAGTGCTAGAGAGAAGGGTTGGTTTGGAGAGACCCAGTACTTC. Encoded protein: CSAREKGWFGETQYF.

The sample holds a few counts of this clonotype. V and J are TRBV6-2 or TRBV6-3 and TRBJ2-3, with TRBD2 matching over 13 bases. J was trimmed by 0 bases and V by 6 bases; bases with no gene match: 3. Germline V gene sequence: CDR1 MNHEY, CDR2 SVGEGT. The CDR3 sequence is 16 residues long. CDR3 loop: CASRRTSGRSTDTQYF. CDR3 DNA sequence: TGTGCCAGCAGACGGACTAGCGGGAGAAGCACAGATACGCAGTATTTT.

This clonotype was seen more than once but under ten times. The gene calls are TRBV4-1 and TRBJ1-5, with D perhaps matching TRBD1 (5 bases). This CDR3 comprises 15 residues. Trimming cost V 6 bases and J 1 base, with 13 bases left between them. CDR1 and CDR2 (germline): MGHRA, YSYEKL. The CDR3 spells CASRPTGSSNQPQHF. The CDR3 nucleotides read TGCGCCAGCAGACCAACAGGCTCCAGCAATCAGCCCCAGCATTTT.

This chain links TRBV24-1 with TRBJ1-1; D unresolved. Trimming took off 2 bases at V and 1 base at J, with 7 bases between the two ends. The length of the CDR3 is 14 residues. Germline values: CDR1 KGHDR, CDR2 SFDVKD. The CDR3 reads CATSDSPPNTEAFF. The CDR3 DNA reads TGTGCCACCAGTGATTCTCCACCGAACACTGAAGCTTTCTTT.

This clonotype was found many times. The chain carries TRBV7-6 and TRBJ2-1; D is tentatively TRBD1 or TRBD2 (5 bases each). CDR1 is SGHVS and CDR2 is FNYEAQ in the germline V gene. V lost 3 bases, J lost 7 bases, and 10 bases lay in between. This CDR3 comprises 13 residues. The CDR3 reads CASSFGAGNEQFF. The CDR3 nucleotides are TGTGCCAGCAGCTTCGGGGCTGGGAATGAGCAGTTCTTC.

This chain connects TRBV9 to TRBJ2-6; no clear D gene. The CDR3 spans 14 residues. V lost 0 bases, J lost 6 bases, and 7 bases lay in between. The germline V gene encodes CDR1 SGDLS and CDR2 YYNGEE. This CDR3 reads CASSVGQMANVLTF. The CDR3 DNA follows: TGTGCCAGCAGCGTAGGGCAGATGGCCAACGTCCTGACTTTC.

The chain has TRBV28 and TRBJ2-6, with 7 bases identical to TRBD2. The CDR3 is 17 amino acids. J was trimmed by 1 base and V by 1 base; bases with no gene match: 4. The germline gives CDR1 MDHEN, CDR2 SYDVKM. The CDR3 nucleotides are TGTGCCAGCAGTTTATTGTTCGGGAGGTCTGGGGCCAACGTCCTGACTTTC. As protein: CASSLLFGRSGANVLTF.

The CDR3 sequence is CASSHGLAASTDTQYF. The DNA of the CDR3 is TGTGCCAGCAGCCACGGACTAGCGGCCAGCACAGATACGCAGTATTTT. V usage is TRBV7-6 and J usage is TRBJ2-3, with 10 nucleotides matching TRBD2. With V trimmed by 5 bases and J by 0 bases, 5 bases remained unmatched. The CDR3 runs 16 residues. In germline, CDR1 is SGHVS, CDR2 FNYEAQ.

J is TRBJ2-3 and V is TRBV20-1, with TRBD2 identical over 11 bases. This CDR3 is 15 amino acids long. Germline CDR1 reads DFQATT; CDR2 reads SNEGSKA (reference sequence). The trim removed 3 bases at V and 5 bases at J, leaving 7 bases unmatched. The CDR3 nucleotides read TGCAGTGCTAGGAAACTAGCGGGAGCGGTAGATACGCAGTATTTT. It translates to CSARKLAGAVDTQYF.

This clonotype has a handful of counts. CDR3 DNA: TGTGCCAGCGGCATGAGAACAACTAATGAAAAACTGTTTTTT. It codes for CASGMRTTNEKLFF. This chain joins TRBV4-2 and TRBJ1-4, with no clear D. V lost 8 bases to trimming and J lost 0 bases, with 10 bases between them. This CDR3 is built from 14 residues. Germline CDR1 LGHNA, CDR2 YNFKEQ.